This T cell receptor beta chain was sequenced for a study of regulatory T cells in long-lasting Graves disease. Between the trimmed V and J ends, which lost 6 bases and 5 bases, there was a span of 16 bases. This CDR3 is 14 amino acids long. Per the germline V gene, CDR1 is SGHVS and CDR2 is FQNEAQ. Time point given: newly diagnosed GD, antithyroid drugs for less than 3 months. Construction of the TCR library relied on RNA isolated from PBMCs. Investigators prepared the TCR beta libraries by applying iRepertoire HTBI primers and Arm-PCR of CDR3 regions. MiXCR was run by TCRdb on the multiplex PCR reads, yielding one entry per CDR3 protein. This repertoire shows 350,000 to 500,000 distinct CDR3 sequences, 13% to 15% found once; its top ten account for more than 15%. Separately, the same data were catalogued under a study of T cells in Graves' hyperthyroidism and ophthalmopathy.

This sequence was found in a woman between 45 and 60 years old with Graves disease. The J gene is TRBJ2-5, the V gene TRBV7-8; weak D call: TRBD2 (5 bases). This material consisted of peripheral blood mononuclear cells (PBMCs), taken at new diagnosis, from a patient treated with antithyroid drugs. For the CDR3, the DNA is TGTGCCAGCAGGGTGAGGGCCTCCCTGGAGACCCAGTACTTC. Translated, it gives CASRVRASLETQYF.